The sequence of this T cell receptor (beta chain) was determined in a study of blood T cell repertoires in COVID-19. Seattle participants joined during active infection and were tracked over time. Method: immunoSEQ multiplex PCR; TCRdb's copy keeps in-frame clones and lacks some. The sample records about 56,000 clones, roughly 80% being singletons. Specimen: peripheral blood. The sequence was obtained from a man between 60 and 75 years old with COVID-19, enrolled during active disease.

As DNA, the CDR3 is TGCGCCAGCTCTCCCCGAGGGGGGGGGATCACTGAAGCTTTCTTT. This encodes CASSPRGGGITEAFF. V gene TRBV10-1 combines with J gene TRBJ1-1; D possibly corresponds to TRBD1 (6 bases). The ends were cut back, 8 bases at V and 4 bases at J, with 20 bases in the middle. The CDR3 covers 15 residues. Germline V gene data show CDR1 as WNHNN and CDR2 as SYGVQD (reference sequence).